The entry below gives a single TCR beta chain sequence along with its context. V was shortened by 0 bases and J by 5 bases, with 14 bases between the two germline ends. Germline V CDR1 and CDR2: GTSNPN, SVGIG (reference sequence). This CDR3 is built from 14 residues. These data originate in a study of blood T cell repertoires in COVID-19. The overall study: The United States, Italy and Spain were the sources of the acute and convalescent COVID-19 samples.

The repertoire was sequenced with immunoSEQ multiplex PCR; TCRdb's copy has only in-frame clones and lacks some. The sample has about 230,000 clones, approximately 87% seen once. Specimen: peripheral blood. The TCR was taken from a woman between 65 and 79 years old with active or convalescent COVID-19. The chain is built from TRBV30 and TRBJ2-7, with TRBD2 as a possible D gene (6 bases). CDR3 loop: CAWSVYHPGDEQYF. In DNA form, the CDR3 reads TGTGCCTGGAGTGTATATCATCCGGGGGACGAGCAGTACTTC.